This TCR beta chain was found in a study of T cell repertoires in cytomegalovirus infection. Study as a whole: Through public TCR beta signatures, both CMV infection and matching HLA type were indicated.

Whole-study results and caveats: CMV carriers having the relevant HLA were flagged by cumulative public TCR beta family frequency.

In regard to this clonotype: What it recognizes is unknown. At one of its ends the junction is not consistent with the germline gene, which may arise from a read error.

TCRdb itself ran the reads through MiXCR, one entry per CDR3 protein. The sample has approximately 1,000,000 distinct CDR3 sequences, around 30% seen once. In germline, CDR1 is SGHVS, CDR2 FNYEAQ. The CDR3 runs 13 residues. Sample: cultured CD8+ T cells from PBMCs, taken from culture after CMV antigen stimulation. This sequence was found in a human donor in good health (CMV status not recorded). Some clones in this sample may be carry-over from other donors' samples. V gene TRBV7-6 combines with J gene TRBJ1-1; 9 bases line up with TRBD1. Here the CDR3 reads CVSSSTGGWGAFF. In nucleotides, the CDR3 is TGTGTCAGCAGCTCCACAGGGGGCTGGGGAGCTTTCTTT.